The table lists the clone carrying this T cell receptor (beta chain) with many counts. Its antigen is not identified. The source of the sample is a study of T cells in Graves' hyperthyroidism and ophthalmopathy. Study-wide points: Ophthalmopathy, which appeared later, was predicted by the model a median approximately 6.7 months before onset.

This CDR3 contains 14 residues. The V end lost 8 bases, the J end lost 2 bases, and 13 bases lay between the germline ends. Looked up from germline, CDR1 is SGHTA and CDR2 is FQGNSA. Authors of the study amplified TCR beta CDR3 regions from RNA transcripts. With the HTBI primer set, the TCR CDR3 went through a first round of RT-PCR. TCRdb reprocessed the multiplex PCR reads via MiXCR and lists one record per CDR3 protein. The sample contains roughly 630,000 distinct CDR3 sequences, more than 15% of which appear only once. The receptor's source is a woman aged 25 to 45 with Graves' hyperthyroidism. The genes are TRBV7-2 and TRBJ2-4; D may be TRBD1 (6 bases). Sequencing was carried out using blood. This CDR3 reads CASRQGGTKNIQYF. For the CDR3, the DNA is TGTGCCAGCCGCCAAGGGGGAACCAAAAACATTCAGTACTTC.